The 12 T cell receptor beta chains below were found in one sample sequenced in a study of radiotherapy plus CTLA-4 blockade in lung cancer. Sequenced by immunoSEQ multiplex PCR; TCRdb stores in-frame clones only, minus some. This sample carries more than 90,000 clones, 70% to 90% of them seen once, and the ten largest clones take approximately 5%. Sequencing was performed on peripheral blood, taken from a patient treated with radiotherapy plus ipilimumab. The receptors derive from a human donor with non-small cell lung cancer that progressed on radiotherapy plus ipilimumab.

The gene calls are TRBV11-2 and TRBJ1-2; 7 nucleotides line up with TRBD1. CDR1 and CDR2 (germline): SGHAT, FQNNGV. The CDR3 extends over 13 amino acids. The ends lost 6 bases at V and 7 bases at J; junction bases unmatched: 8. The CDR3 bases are TGTGCCAGCAGTCAACAGGGGCAAGGTGGCTACACCTTC. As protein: CASSQQGQGGYTF.

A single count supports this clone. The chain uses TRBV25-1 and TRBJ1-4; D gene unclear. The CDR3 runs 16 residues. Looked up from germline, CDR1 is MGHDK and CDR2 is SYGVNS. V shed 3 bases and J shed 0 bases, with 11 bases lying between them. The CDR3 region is CASSELGGATNEKLFF. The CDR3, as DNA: TGTGCCAGCAGTGAGCTAGGTGGTGCAACTAATGAAAAACTGTTTTTT.

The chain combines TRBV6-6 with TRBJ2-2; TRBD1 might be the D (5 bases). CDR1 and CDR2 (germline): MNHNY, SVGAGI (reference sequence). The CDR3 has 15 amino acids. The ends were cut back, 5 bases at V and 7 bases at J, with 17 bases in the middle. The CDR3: CASSRDGGADGELFF. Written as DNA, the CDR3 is TGTGCCAGCAGTCGCGATGGTGGGGCGGACGGGGAGCTGTTTTTT.

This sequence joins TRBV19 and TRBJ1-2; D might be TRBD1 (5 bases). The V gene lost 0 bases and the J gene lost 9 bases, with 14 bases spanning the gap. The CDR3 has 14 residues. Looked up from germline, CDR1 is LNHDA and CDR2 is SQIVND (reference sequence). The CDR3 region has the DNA TGTGCCAGTAGTATAGATGTGACAGTCCTGAGCTACACCTTC. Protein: CASSIDVTVLSYTF.

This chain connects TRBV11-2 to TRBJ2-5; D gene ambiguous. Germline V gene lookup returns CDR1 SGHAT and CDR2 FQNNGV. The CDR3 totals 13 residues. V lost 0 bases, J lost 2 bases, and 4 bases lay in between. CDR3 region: CASSLDRQETQYF. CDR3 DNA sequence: TGTGCCAGCAGCTTAGACAGACAAGAGACCCAGTACTTC.

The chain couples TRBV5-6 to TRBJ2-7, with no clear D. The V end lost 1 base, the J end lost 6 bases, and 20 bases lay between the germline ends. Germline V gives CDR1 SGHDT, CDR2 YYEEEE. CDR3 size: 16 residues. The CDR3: CASSLRSVTSRVEQYF. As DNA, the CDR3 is TGTGCCAGCAGCTTGAGGTCAGTGACCTCCCGCGTCGAGCAGTACTTC.

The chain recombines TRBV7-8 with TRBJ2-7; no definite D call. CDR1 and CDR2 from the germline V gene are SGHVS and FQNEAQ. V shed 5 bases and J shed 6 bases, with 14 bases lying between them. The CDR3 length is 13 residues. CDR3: CASSPRHVAEQYF. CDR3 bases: TGTGCCAGCAGCCCGAGACATGTGGCCGAGCAGTACTTC.

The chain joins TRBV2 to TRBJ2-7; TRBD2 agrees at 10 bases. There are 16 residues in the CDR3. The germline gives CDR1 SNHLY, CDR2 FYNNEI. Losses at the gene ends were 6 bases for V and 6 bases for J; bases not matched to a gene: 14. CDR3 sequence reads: CASSRVGLAVAGEQYF. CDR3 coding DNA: TGTGCCAGCAGCCGGGTAGGACTAGCGGTCGCTGGCGAGCAGTACTTC.

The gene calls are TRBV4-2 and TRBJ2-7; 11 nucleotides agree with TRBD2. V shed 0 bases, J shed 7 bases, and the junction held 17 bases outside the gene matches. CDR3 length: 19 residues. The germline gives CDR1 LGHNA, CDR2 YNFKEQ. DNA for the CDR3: TGTGCCAGCAGCCAAGATCTCTACCTGACTAGCGGGAAGGGGGGGGAGCAGTACTTC. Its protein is CASSQDLYLTSGKGGEQYF.

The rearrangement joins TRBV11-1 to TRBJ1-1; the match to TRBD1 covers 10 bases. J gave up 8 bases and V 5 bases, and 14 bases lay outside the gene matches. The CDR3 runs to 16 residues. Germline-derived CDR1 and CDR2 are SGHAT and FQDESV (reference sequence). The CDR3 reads CASSLKHGTGAGEAFF. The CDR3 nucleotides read TGTGCCAGCAGCCTTAAACACGGGACAGGGGCCGGGGAAGCTTTCTTT.

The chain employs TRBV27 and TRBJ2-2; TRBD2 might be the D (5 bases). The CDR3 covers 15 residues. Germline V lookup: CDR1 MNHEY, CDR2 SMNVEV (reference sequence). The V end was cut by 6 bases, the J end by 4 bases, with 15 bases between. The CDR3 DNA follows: TGTGCCAGCAGCCGCACGGGATCGCTCACCGGGGAGCTGTTTTTT. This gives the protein CASSRTGSLTGELFF.

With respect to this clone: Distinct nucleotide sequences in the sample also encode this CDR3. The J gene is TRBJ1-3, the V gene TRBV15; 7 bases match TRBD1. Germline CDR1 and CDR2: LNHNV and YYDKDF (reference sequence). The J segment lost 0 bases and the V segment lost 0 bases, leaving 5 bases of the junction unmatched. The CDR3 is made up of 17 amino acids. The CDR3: CATSRERAGGSGNTIYF. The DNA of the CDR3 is TGTGCCACCAGCAGAGAGCGGGCAGGGGGCTCTGGAAACACCATATATTTT.